The next 18 T cell receptor beta chains were all read from a single sample in a study of blood T cell repertoires in COVID-19. The repertoire was sequenced with immunoSEQ multiplex PCR; TCRdb's copy has only in-frame clones and lacks some. The sample yields about 57,000 clones, about 80% seen once. Specimen: peripheral blood. Every receptor here comes from a human donor in a cohort sampled during active COVID-19.

This rearrangement joins TRBV6-2 or TRBV6-3 to TRBJ1-3; 7 positions agree with TRBD1. Germline V gene sequence: CDR1 MNHEY, CDR2 SVGEGT. The CDR3 is 15 amino acids. The V and J ends lost 5 bases and 0 bases, in that order; junction bases with no gene match: 4. Written as DNA, the CDR3 is TGTGCCAGCAGTCGCGGGACAGTCTCTGGAAACACCATATATTTT. Translating it yields CASSRGTVSGNTIYF.

The chain has TRBV14 and TRBJ2-1; D perhaps matches TRBD2 (6 bases). This CDR3 is 16 amino acids long. Between the trimmed V and J ends, which lost 7 bases and 6 bases, there was a span of 22 bases. The germline CDR1 and CDR2 sequences are SGHDN and FVKESK. CDR3 loop: CASTSSSTSPSNEQFF. The CDR3 DNA reads as TGTGCCAGCACAAGTAGCTCGACTAGTCCTAGCAATGAGCAGTTCTTC.

The chain couples TRBV15 to TRBJ2-3; maybe TRBD2 (5 bases). CDR3 length: 14 residues. Germline CDR1 is LNHNV and CDR2 is YYDKDF (reference sequence). The V gene lost 4 bases and the J gene lost 2 bases, with 10 bases spanning the gap. The CDR3 loop reads CATSKSGVTDTQYF. CDR3 bases: TGTGCCACCAGCAAAAGCGGAGTCACAGATACGCAGTATTTT.

The V call is TRBV7-3, the J call TRBJ2-1; 7 nucleotides line up with TRBD1. This CDR3 is 16 amino acids long. CDR1 and CDR2 from the germline V gene are SGHTA and FQGTGA. Trimming removed 0 bases from V and 0 bases from J; junction bases left unmatched: 2. CDR3 sequence: CASSLTGGSSYNEQFF. CDR3 bases: TGTGCCAGCAGCTTAACAGGGGGCAGCTCCTACAATGAGCAGTTCTTC. The complete variable domain, with remaining parts taken from reference TRBV7-3 and TRBJ2-1, reads GAGVSQTPSNKVTEKGKYVELRCDPISGHTALYWYRQSLGQGPEFLIYFQGTGAADDSGLPNDRFFAVRPEGSVSTLKIQRTERGDSAVYLCASSLTGGSSYNEQFFGPGTRLTVL.

The gene calls are TRBV30 and TRBJ2-7; D is uncertain. V lost 0 bases and J lost 5, with 8 bases in between. This CDR3 is 12 amino acids long. Germline CDR1 is GTSNPN and CDR2 is SVGIG (reference sequence). Here the CDR3 DNA reads TGTGCCTGGAGTGTAGTCCAGAACGAGCAGTACTTC. Its translation is CAWSVVQNEQYF.

The chain recombines TRBV4-1 with TRBJ2-3; no reliable D call. Between the trimmed V and J ends, which lost 0 bases and 2 bases, there was a span of 15 bases. The CDR3 has 17 amino acids. Looked up from germline, CDR1 is MGHRA and CDR2 is YSYEKL. The CDR3: CASSQDVGSKITDTQYF. DNA for the CDR3: TGCGCCAGCAGCCAAGACGTCGGGTCCAAAATCACAGATACGCAGTATTTT.

The V gene is TRBV2, the J gene TRBJ2-7; 10 nucleotides agree with TRBD1. The CDR3 length is 15 residues. V gave up 8 bases and J gave up 3 bases; unmatched junction bases: 10. Germline V gene lookup returns CDR1 SNHLY and CDR2 FYNNEI. CDR3 region: CASRAGTGANYEQYF. In DNA form, the CDR3 reads TGTGCCAGCCGAGCCGGGACAGGGGCGAACTACGAGCAGTACTTC.

V is TRBV1 and J is TRBJ2-1; no DNA check was done on the table's D call, TRBD2. TRBV1 is given as a pseudogene. The CDR3 runs 16 residues. The CDR3 reads CTSSQEGLAGDNEQFF. As DNA, the CDR3 is TGCACCAGCAGCCAAGAGGGGCTAGCGGGAGACAATGAGCAGTTCTTC.

This chain uses TRBV18 with TRBJ1-2; D is perhaps TRBD1 (5 bases). CDR3 length: 13 amino acids. The V end was cut by 3 bases, the J end by 4 bases, with 9 bases between. Looked up from germline, CDR1 is KGHSH and CDR2 is LQKENI. CDR3: CASSPDRTYGYTF. The CDR3 region has the DNA TGTGCCAGCTCACCTGACAGAACCTATGGCTACACCTTC.

The gene calls are TRBV27 and TRBJ1-5, with TRBD1 matching 10 bases. Per the germline V gene, CDR1 is MNHEY and CDR2 is SMNVEV (reference sequence). CDR3 size: 13 residues. Trimming took 9 bases from V and 6 from J; bases not matched to a gene: 5. The DNA of the CDR3 is TGTGCCAGTGGACAGGGGGGGGGTCAGCCCCAGCATTTT. Its translation is CASGQGGGQPQHF.

The chain combines TRBV21-1 with TRBJ2-5; the table's D call of TRBD2 was not tested on the DNA. TRBV21-1 is deemed a pseudogene. The CDR3 loop spans 14 amino acids. The CDR3, as DNA: TGTGCCAGCAGCAAAGAGGCGGGATTGGAGACCCAGTACTTC. Protein product: CASSKEAGLETQYF.

The V and J genes are TRBV6-5 and TRBJ2-7, with 12 bases that match TRBD1. V was clipped by 8 bases and J by 9 bases; unmatched bases: 8. CDR3 size: 13 residues. Per germline, CDR1 MNHEY and CDR2 SVGAGI. The chain's CDR3 is CASRDRGPKRQYF. CDR3 DNA: TGTGCCAGCCGGGACAGGGGGCCTAAGCGGCAGTACTTC.

CDR3 loop: CASTPGTGEVGYTF. The CDR3 DNA reads as TGCGCCAGCACCCCCGGGACAGGGGAGGTTGGCTACACCTTC. The rearrangement uses TRBV5-1 and TRBJ1-2; 10 bases map to TRBD1. Trimming took 6 bases from V and 7 from J; bases not matched to a gene: 9. Germline CDR1 is SGHRS and CDR2 is YFSETQ. The CDR3 is made up of 14 amino acids.

This chain uses TRBV4-2 with TRBJ2-1; 13 bases are shared with TRBD2. This CDR3 is built from 16 residues. With V trimmed by 1 base and J by 5 bases, 2 bases remained unmatched. CDR1 is LGHNA and CDR2 is YNFKEQ in the germline V gene. The CDR3 DNA follows: TGTGCCAGCAGCCAAGGGGGACTAGCGGGAAACAATGAGCAGTTCTTC. Encoded protein: CASSQGGLAGNNEQFF.

This chain uses TRBV19 with TRBJ2-2; the match to TRBD1 covers 7 bases. CDR1 is LNHDA, CDR2 SQIVND, per germline (reference sequence). The CDR3 is 14 residues long. Unmatched junction bases numbered 7, after V lost 7 bases and J lost 5 bases. The CDR3 nucleotides are TGTGCCAGTAAAGGACAGGTCAATACCGGGGAGCTGTTTTTT. Amino acid sequence: CASKGQVNTGELFF.

The CDR3 loop reads CASSDPTLAGGPSTDTQYF. The CDR3 DNA reads as TGTGCCAGCAGTGACCCCACGCTAGCGGGAGGACCGAGCACAGATACGCAGTATTTT. The J gene is TRBJ2-3, the V gene TRBV6-4; 11 bases match TRBD2. Trimming cost V 2 bases and J 0 bases; bases outside gene matches: 10. CDR3 length: 19 residues. In germline, CDR1 is MRHNA, CDR2 SNTAGT.

This chain links TRBV5-1 with TRBJ1-4, with TRBD1 identical over 10 bases. V shed 3 bases, J shed 5 bases, and the junction held 10 bases outside the gene matches. The CDR3 is 17 amino acids. CDR1 and CDR2 from the germline V gene are SGHRS and YFSETQ. In nucleotides, the CDR3 is TGCGCCAGCAGCTCGTCCGGGACAGGGGTGGGGAATGAAAAACTGTTTTTT. Its translation is CASSSSGTGVGNEKLFF.

This clone was recorded at least ten times. The rearrangement uses TRBV9 and TRBJ1-2, with 8 bases lining up with TRBD1. There are 18 residues in the CDR3. After removal of 3 bases from V and 7 bases from J, the junction contained 20 bases not matched to a gene. Germline V gene sequence: CDR1 SGDLS, CDR2 YYNGEE. The CDR3 DNA sequence: TGTGCCAGCAGCGATTCCCGCGAGGCGACAGGGGCCTGGGCTGGCTACACCTTC. Amino acids: CASSDSREATGAWAGYTF.